These 28 T cell receptor beta chains share one sample of origin, sequenced in a study of T cells and Merkel cell carcinoma outcomes. The data were produced by immunoSEQ multiplex PCR, yet TCRdb's version contains in-frame clones alone and is incomplete. The sample lists roughly 6,400 clones, 70% to 75% occurring once. Sequenced sample: tumor tissue from Merkel cell carcinoma. The receptors come from a human donor with Merkel cell carcinoma. Some clones in this sample may be carry-over from other donors' samples.

V gene TRBV19 combines with J gene TRBJ2-6; D possibly uses TRBD1 or TRBD2 (5 bases each). The CDR3 sequence is 15 residues long. Trimming cost V 3 bases and J 1 base, with 7 bases left between them. Germline CDR1 is LNHDA and CDR2 is SQIVND (reference sequence). This CDR3 reads CASSIWGSGANVLTF. CDR3 nucleotide sequence: TGTGCCAGTAGTATCTGGGGGTCTGGGGCCAACGTCCTGACTTTC.

V usage is TRBV11-1 and J usage is TRBJ2-5, with D possibly matching TRBD1 (6 bases). CDR1 SGHAT and CDR2 FQDESV come from the germline V gene (reference sequence). Trimming stripped 4 bases from V and 4 bases from J, with 13 bases between. The length of the CDR3 is 14 residues. The CDR3 sequence: CASSYSVGGETQYF. As DNA, the CDR3 is TGTGCCAGCAGCTATTCAGTAGGGGGAGAGACCCAGTACTTC.

The CDR3 DNA is TGTGCCAGTAGTATCGGGGGGAATGGAATCCCGCAGTACTTC. It encodes CASSIGGNGIPQYF. J is TRBJ2-7 and V is TRBV19, with TRBD2 identical over 7 bases. The germline V gene encodes CDR1 LNHDA and CDR2 SQIVND (reference sequence). V was clipped by 3 bases and J by 9 bases; unmatched bases: 11. The CDR3 covers 14 residues.

This clone was counted once. At one boundary the junction diverges from the germline segment, which might be a read error. This chain connects TRBV7-8 to TRBJ1-5; TRBD1 might be the D (5 bases). CDR3 length equals 15 residues. Germline values: CDR1 SGHVS, CDR2 FQNEAQ. In nucleotides, the CDR3 is TGTGCCAGCAGCTTAGAGTACAGGACTAATCCGCCCCAGCATTTT. Its translation: CASSLEYRTNPPQHF.

The rearrangement joins TRBV5-1 to TRBJ2-3; 9 positions agree with TRBD1. The germline V gene encodes CDR1 SGHRS and CDR2 YFSETQ. This CDR3 has 15 residues. J was trimmed by 2 bases and V by 2 bases; bases with no gene match: 3. The chain's CDR3 is CASSFGDRDTDTQYF. DNA of the CDR3: TGCGCCAGCAGCTTCGGGGACAGGGACACAGATACGCAGTATTTT.

This chain joins TRBV13 and TRBJ2-5; 9 bases line up with TRBD2. CDR1 PRHDT and CDR2 FYEKMQ come from the germline V gene (reference sequence). Trimming removed 3 bases from V and 4 bases from J; junction bases left unmatched: 6. CDR3 length: 15 amino acids. The chain's CDR3 is CASSFSGRRGETQYF. CDR3 nucleotides: TGTGCCAGCAGCTTTAGCGGGAGACGGGGAGAGACCCAGTACTTC.

This clone was seen a handful of times. The genes are TRBV5-1 and TRBJ2-5; D ambiguous. Germline V gene sequence: CDR1 SGHRS, CDR2 YFSETQ. This CDR3 is 11 amino acids long. Between the trimmed V and J ends, which lost 4 bases and 5 bases, there was a span of 6 bases. CDR3 loop: CASSHRETQYF. DNA of the CDR3: TGCGCCAGCAGCCACCGGGAGACCCAGTACTTC. Full variable domain (outside the CDR3, taken from reference TRBV5-1 and TRBJ2-5): KAGVTQTPRYLIKTRGQQVTLSCSPISGHRSVSWYQQTPGQGLQFLFEYFSETQRNKGNFPGRFSGRQFSNSRSEMNVSTLELGDSALYLCASSHRETQYFGPGTRLLVL.

The V call is TRBV6-5, the J call TRBJ2-5; the D is unclear. The germline V gene encodes CDR1 MNHEY and CDR2 SVGAGI. The V end lost 4 bases, the J end lost 4 bases, and 16 bases lay between the germline ends. This CDR3 has 15 amino acids. This CDR3 is CASSFGIAGRETQYF. DNA of the CDR3: TGTGCCAGCAGTTTCGGCATAGCAGGAAGAGAGACCCAGTACTTC.

CDR3 DNA sequence: TGTGCCAGCTCACCAGGAAGCGGGAGGTCCCAAGAGACCCAGTACTTC. Translating gives CASSPGSGRSQETQYF. The V and J genes are TRBV18 and TRBJ2-5, with 9 bases aligning to TRBD2. The germline V gene encodes CDR1 KGHSH and CDR2 LQKENI. This CDR3 is 16 amino acids long. V lost 2 bases to trimming and J lost 1 base; unmatched junction nucleotides: 5.

Comment on this clone: At one boundary the junction diverges from the germline segment, which might be a read error. The genes are TRBV18 and TRBJ1-5, with TRBD1 matching over 12 bases. Germline CDR1 and CDR2: KGHSH and LQKENI. CDR3 length equals 16 residues. Here the CDR3 reads CASSPPGQGANQPRHF. CDR3 coding DNA: TGTGCCAGCTCACCACCGGGACAGGGGGCGAACCAGCCCCGGCATTTT.

V usage is TRBV5-1 and J usage is TRBJ2-7, with 11 bases matching TRBD1. The CDR3 has 14 residues. Per germline, CDR1 SGHRS and CDR2 YFSETQ. V dropped 3 bases and J dropped 6; count of bases not matched to a gene: 5. The CDR3 protein is CASSSGQGVSEQYF. The CDR3 nucleotides read TGCGCCAGCAGCTCGGGACAGGGGGTTTCCGAGCAGTACTTC.

CDR3 in amino acids: CASSISGGRETQYF. The CDR3 DNA reads TGTGCCAGTAGTATATCAGGGGGCAGGGAGACCCAGTACTTC. The chain carries TRBV19 and TRBJ2-5; the match to TRBD1 covers 8 bases. The CDR3 extends over 14 amino acids. J gave up 5 bases and V 2 bases, and 4 bases lay outside the gene matches. Germline assignment: CDR1 LNHDA and CDR2 SQIVND (reference sequence).

V gene TRBV30 combines with J gene TRBJ2-5, with 9 positions matching TRBD1. CDR3 length: 16 amino acids. Losses at the gene ends were 2 bases for V and 0 bases for J; bases not matched to a gene: 7. Germline V gives CDR1 GTSNPN, CDR2 SVGIG (reference sequence). The CDR3 coding sequence is TGTGCCTGGAGTCTTGGGGACAGGGTGTACCAAGAGACCCAGTACTTC. It encodes CAWSLGDRVYQETQYF.

This clone is classed as medium-sized. At the DNA level, this CDR3 is encoded by other sequences in the same sample as well. The chain is built from TRBV29-1 and TRBJ1-2; perhaps TRBD1 as D (5 bases). Germline V gives CDR1 SQVTM, CDR2 ANQGSEA. Trimming took off 3 bases at V and 7 bases at J, with 18 bases between the two ends. The CDR3 has 14 amino acids. CDR3 protein: CSVDIDTLRGGYTF. Written as DNA, the CDR3 is TGCAGCGTTGATATTGACACTCTAAGGGGTGGCTACACCTTC.

This rearrangement joins TRBV7-6 to TRBJ2-1; either TRBD1 or TRBD2 may supply D (5 bases each). Germline CDR1 SGHVS, CDR2 FNYEAQ. Between the trimmed V and J ends, which lost 4 bases and 0 bases, there was a span of 13 bases. The length of the CDR3 is 16 residues. The CDR3 bases are TGTGCCAGCAGCTCCTCCAAGGGGAGCTCCTACAATGAGCAGTTCTTC. Translated, it gives CASSSSKGSSYNEQFF. The full variable domain, its missing parts supplied by reference TRBV7-6 and TRBJ2-1, is GAGVSQSPRYKVTKRGQDVALRCDPISGHVSLYWYRQALGQGPEFLTYFNYEAQQDKSGLPNDRFSAERPEGSISTLTIQRTEQRDSAMYRCASSSSKGSSYNEQFFGPGTRLTVL.

The V and J genes are TRBV6-5 and TRBJ1-1; D remains unclear. Trimming shortened V by 4 bases and J by 1 base, and 10 bases separated the two germline ends. Germline V CDR1 and CDR2: MNHEY, SVGAGI. The CDR3 length is 14 residues. In nucleotides, the CDR3 is TGTGCCAGCAGTTTCTGGACGGGGAACACTGAAGCTTTCTTT. Translated: CASSFWTGNTEAFF.

The rearrangement uses TRBV20-1 and TRBJ2-5; D is unresolved. Germline CDR1 is DFQATT and CDR2 is SNEGSKA (reference sequence). CDR3 size: 11 residues. Trimming cost V 1 base and J 5 bases, with 5 bases left between them. CDR3 residues: CSARVVETQYF. The CDR3, as DNA: TGCAGTGCTAGAGTCGTGGAGACCCAGTACTTC.

V is TRBV28 and J is TRBJ1-2; 8 nucleotides agree with TRBD1. J lost 8 bases, V lost 5 bases, and 10 bases had no gene match. This CDR3 contains 14 residues. Germline CDR1 reads MDHEN; CDR2 reads SYDVKM. The CDR3 DNA is TGTGCCAGCAGTCCCTTTGGACAGGGCGGAGGCTACACCTTC. Its protein product is CASSPFGQGGGYTF.

This chain uses TRBV4-2 with TRBJ2-1, with 11 bases fitting TRBD1. V lost 1 base to trimming and J lost 9 bases; unmatched junction nucleotides: 8. This CDR3 spans 16 amino acids. From germline, CDR1 is LGHNA and CDR2 YNFKEQ. The CDR3 DNA sequence: TGTGCCAGCAGCCAAGGAGGGGACAGGGGGAAGGGTGAGCAGTTCTTC. Its translation is CASSQGGDRGKGEQFF.

Of note for this clone: In the same sample, other DNA sequences code for this CDR3. The chain links TRBV18 to TRBJ2-6; 7 bases map to TRBD1. The CDR3 is 16 amino acids. Trimming removed 3 bases from V and 0 bases from J; junction bases left unmatched: 2. Germline CDR1 KGHSH, CDR2 LQKENI. CDR3 residues: CASSPGQTSGANVLTF. The CDR3 DNA reads as TGTGCCAGCTCACCGGGACAGACCTCTGGGGCCAACGTCCTGACTTTC.

The CDR3 DNA reads as TGTGCCAGCAGTTTTTTTATATTTGATACGCAGTATTTT. The encoded protein is CASSFFIFDTQYF. The rearrangement joins TRBV6-5 to TRBJ2-3; D not certain. Trimming cost V 4 bases and J 6 bases, with 11 bases left between them. Germline-derived CDR1 and CDR2 are MNHEY and SVGAGI. This CDR3 has 13 residues.

V and J are TRBV6-5 and TRBJ2-7; TRBD1 aligns across 9 bases. V lost 4 bases, J lost 1 base, and 5 bases stayed unmatched. CDR1 MNHEY and CDR2 SVGAGI come from the germline V gene. There are 15 residues in the CDR3. The CDR3 reads CASSLQGASSYEQYF. Written as DNA, the CDR3 is TGTGCCAGCAGTTTACAGGGGGCTAGTTCCTACGAGCAGTACTTC.

V gene TRBV18 combines with J gene TRBJ2-3; D might be TRBD1 (5 bases). This CDR3 spans 14 amino acids. CDR1 is KGHSH and CDR2 is LQKENI in the germline V gene. Deletions cut 3 bases from V and 5 bases from J, with 12 bases between. The CDR3 region has the DNA TGTGCCAGCTCACCGAAGCAGGGTATAGATACGCAGTATTTT. Translated: CASSPKQGIDTQYF.

The genes are TRBV13 and TRBJ1-1; D gene uncertain. The V end was cut by 3 bases, the J end by 4 bases, with 18 bases between. CDR1 and CDR2 (germline): PRHDT, FYEKMQ (reference sequence). CDR3 length equals 16 residues. The CDR3 DNA reads TGTGCCAGCAGCTTGGGCGAGACTGTGATGAGCACTGAAGCTTTCTTT. Encoded protein: CASSLGETVMSTEAFF.

The rearrangement joins TRBV25-1 to TRBJ2-6; 9 bases line up with TRBD2. The CDR3 totals 16 residues. V lost 9 bases to trimming and J lost 0 bases; unmatched junction nucleotides: 6. The V gene's germline CDR1 is MGHDK and CDR2 SYGVNS. Written as DNA, the CDR3 is TGTGCCAGTTCTAGCGGGAATTTCTCTGGGGCCAACGTCCTGACTTTC. As protein: CASSSGNFSGANVLTF. The full variable domain, its missing parts supplied by reference TRBV25-1 and TRBJ2-6, is EADIYQTPRYLVIGTGKKITLECSQTMGHDKMYWYQQDPGMELHLIHYSYGVNSTEKGDLSSESTVSRIRTEHFPLTLESARPSHTSQYLCASSSGNFSGANVLTFGAGSRLTVL.

CDR3 amino acids: CASSQDWRRGDTIYF. The CDR3, as DNA: TGTGCCAGCAGCCAAGATTGGAGACGAGGAGACACCATATATTTT. V usage is TRBV4-2 and J usage is TRBJ1-3; D gene uncertain. Trimming took 0 bases from V and 8 from J, leaving 14 bases between them. The CDR3 is 15 amino acids. Per germline, CDR1 LGHNA and CDR2 YNFKEQ.

As regards this clone: A read error may account for a junction end that differs from germline. Other nucleotide sequences from this sample produce the same CDR3. J is TRBJ2-3 and V is TRBV6-1; the D is unclear. This CDR3 has 15 residues. Germline V gene sequence: CDR1 MNHNS, CDR2 SASEGT. The CDR3: CASSENPHITDTQYF. CDR3 DNA: TGTGCCAGCAGTGAAAACCCCCATATAACAGATACACAGTATTTT.

The gene calls are TRBV11-2 and TRBJ2-3, with TRBD2 matching over 11 bases. Per the germline V gene, CDR1 is SGHAT and CDR2 is FQNNGV. The CDR3 sequence is 16 residues long. V shed 5 bases and J 0 bases; nucleotides not matched to a gene: 4. CDR3 sequence: CASSTRLAGSTDTQYF. In DNA, the CDR3 is TGTGCCAGCAGCACTCGACTAGCGGGAAGCACAGATACGCAGTATTTT.